These 7 T cell receptor beta chains came from one sample sequenced in a study of tumor-infiltrating lymphocytes in primary liver carcinoma (dated by TCRdb to about 2017). Sequenced using an Illumina HiSeq 2500. A constant-region primer and ProtoScript II reverse transcriptase were used to reverse-transcribe TCRbeta-specific cDNA from roughly 480 ng total RNA. Construction of the TCRbeta libraries relied on three nested rounds of multiplex PCR, following a slightly modified ARM-PCR procedure. Each of the first two PCR rounds ran for around 11 cycles using multiplex TRBV1-TRBV30 forward primers together with a Cbeta reverse primer. TCRdb itself trimmed the public reads at Q25 with fastp, ran MiXCR and retained productive beta chains. Under each unique CDR3 protein, matching rows form one entry showing the most common genes and DNA. A total of 250,000 to 350,000 distinct CDR3 sequences appear in this sample, around three fifths of them only once. The top ten constitute about 18% of the sample.

RNA from unsorted whole blood was extracted with TRIzol reagent, and germline DNA was obtained with the DNeasy Blood & Tissue kit. Sequencing was done on a sample of peripheral blood. The source is a woman in her twenties or thirties with primary liver carcinoma and hepatitis B virus infection.

A remark on this clonotype: Mismatch with germline at one junction end may stem from a read error. The genes are TRBV11-2 and TRBJ2-1; 8 nucleotides match TRBD2. From germline, CDR1 is SGHAT and CDR2 FQNNGV. This CDR3 is 15 amino acids long. The CDR3 loop is CDSSPRLANYNEQFF. In DNA form, the CDR3 reads TGTGACAGCAGCCCGAGACTAGCGAACTACAATGAGCAGTTTTTC.

The J gene is TRBJ1-2, the V gene TRBV28; D ambiguous. The germline gives CDR1 MDHEN, CDR2 SYDVKM. The CDR3 has 14 residues. The V end was cut by 5 bases, the J end by 7 bases, with 17 bases between. The CDR3 loop is CASSLSQWISGYTF. CDR3 nucleotide sequence: TGTGCCAGCAGTCTATCACAGTGGATTAGTGGCTACACCTTC.

The table lists this clonotype with a count of one. A much larger clonotype is one base distant, so this may be a read error. The chain has TRBV29-1 and TRBJ2-1; no firm D call. V lost 7 bases to trimming and J lost 2 bases, with 12 bases between them. The CDR3 has 13 amino acids. Germline assignment: CDR1 SQVTM and CDR2 ANQGSEA. The CDR3 nucleotides read TGCAGCGCCCTGTCAACAACCTACAATGAGCAGTTCTTC. Translation gives CSALSTTYNEQFF.

On this clonotype: A read error is likely, as this CDR3 ends without the conserved phenylalanine or tryptophan. V usage is TRBV6-5 and J usage is TRBJ2-7; 7 bases line up with TRBD1. Germline V lookup: CDR1 MNHEY, CDR2 SVGAGI. V shed 3 bases and J 0 bases; nucleotides not matched to a gene: 5. This CDR3 spans 15 amino acids. CDR3 sequence reads: CASSYGTDYSYEQYL. For the CDR3, the DNA is TGTGCCAGCAGTTATGGGACAGACTACTCCTACGAGCAGTACCTC.

Notes on this clonotype: This likely comes from a read error, as the CDR3 has no conserved phenylalanine or tryptophan at its end. J is TRBJ2-1 and V is TRBV6-2 or TRBV6-3; D assignment may be TRBD1 or TRBD2 (5 bases each). The CDR3 loop spans 14 amino acids. From germline, CDR1 is MNHEY and CDR2 SVGEGT. V dropped 2 bases and J dropped 7 bases, with 12 bases sitting between them. Written as DNA, the CDR3 is TGTGCCAGCAGTTACCCGGGACCAACAAATGAGCAGTTCCTC. Protein sequence: CASSYPGPTNEQFL.

On this clonotype: A much larger clone sits a single nucleotide away, making a read error possible. The chain joins TRBV13 to TRBJ2-1; D possibly corresponds to TRBD1 (5 bases). The CDR3 runs to 11 residues. Germline V CDR1 and CDR2: PRHDT, FYEKMQ (reference sequence). Written as DNA, the CDR3 is TGTGCCAGCAGCTGGGGCAATAAGCAGTTCTTC. Its protein product is CASSWGNKQFF.

This clonotype came up a few times. V gene TRBV6-2 or TRBV6-3 combines with J gene TRBJ2-3, with TRBD2 matching 9 bases. The CDR3 is 16 residues long. Trimming removed 6 bases from V and 1 base from J; junction bases left unmatched: 8. Germline CDR1 MNHEY, CDR2 SVGEGT. This CDR3 reads CASRLAGPSGTDTQYF. CDR3 bases: TGTGCCAGCAGGCTAGCGGGGCCTTCTGGCACAGATACGCAGTATTTT.